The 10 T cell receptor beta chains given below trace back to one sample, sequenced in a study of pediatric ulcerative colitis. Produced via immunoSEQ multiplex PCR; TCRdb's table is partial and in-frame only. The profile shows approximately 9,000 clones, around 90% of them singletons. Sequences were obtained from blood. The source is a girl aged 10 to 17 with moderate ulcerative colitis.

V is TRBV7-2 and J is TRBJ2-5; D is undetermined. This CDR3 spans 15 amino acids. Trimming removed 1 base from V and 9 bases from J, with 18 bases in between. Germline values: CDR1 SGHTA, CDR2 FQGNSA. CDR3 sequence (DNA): TGTGCCAGCAGCTTAGAGTGGGGAAGTGGCGCGGCCCAGTACTTC. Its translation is CASSLEWGSGAAQYF.

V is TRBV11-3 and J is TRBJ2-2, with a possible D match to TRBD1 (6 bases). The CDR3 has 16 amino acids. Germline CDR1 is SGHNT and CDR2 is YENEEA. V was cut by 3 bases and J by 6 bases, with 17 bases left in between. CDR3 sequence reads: CASSFRAGAGAGELFF. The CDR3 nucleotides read TGTGCCAGCAGCTTTCGGGCAGGGGCAGGCGCCGGGGAGCTGTTTTTT.

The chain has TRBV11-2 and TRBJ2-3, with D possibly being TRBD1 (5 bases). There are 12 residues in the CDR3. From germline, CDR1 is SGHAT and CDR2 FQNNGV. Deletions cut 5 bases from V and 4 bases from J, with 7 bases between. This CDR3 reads CASSPRADTQYF. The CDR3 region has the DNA TGTGCCAGCAGCCCCAGGGCAGATACGCAGTATTTT.

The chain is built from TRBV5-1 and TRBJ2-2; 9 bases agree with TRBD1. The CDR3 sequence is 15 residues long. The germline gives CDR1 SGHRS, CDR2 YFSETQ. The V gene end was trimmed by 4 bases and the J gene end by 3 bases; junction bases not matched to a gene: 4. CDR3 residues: CASSPRTGDTGELFF. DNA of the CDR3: TGCGCCAGCAGCCCTCGGACAGGGGACACCGGGGAGCTGTTTTTT.

CDR3 nucleotides: TGTGCCAGCAGCCATGACAGGGGGCACGGTGAAGCTTTCTTT. It translates to CASSHDRGHGEAFF. The chain links TRBV5-5 to TRBJ1-1; 10 bases line up with TRBD1. The CDR3 extends over 14 amino acids. Germline trimming cut 4 bases from V and 7 bases from J; bases unmatched to any gene: 7. CDR1 SGHKS and CDR2 YYEKEE come from the germline V gene (reference sequence).

The CDR3 reads CASSRTTEGNTEAFF. Here the CDR3 DNA reads TGTGCCAGCAGCCGAACCACCGAGGGGAACACTGAAGCTTTCTTT. The rearrangement uses TRBV7-9 and TRBJ1-1; unclear D gene. Germline values: CDR1 SEHNR, CDR2 FQNEAQ (reference sequence). Trimming took 5 bases from V and 1 from J, leaving 14 bases between them. CDR3 size: 15 residues.

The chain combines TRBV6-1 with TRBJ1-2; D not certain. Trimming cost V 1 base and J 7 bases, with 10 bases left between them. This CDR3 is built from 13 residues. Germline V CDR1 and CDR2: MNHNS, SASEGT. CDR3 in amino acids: CASSEGRVSGYTF. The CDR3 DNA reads TGTGCCAGCAGTGAAGGGAGGGTCAGTGGCTACACCTTC.

The CDR3 loop is CASGDSGYNEQFF. CDR3 nucleotides: TGTGCCAGCGGGGATAGCGGGTACAATGAGCAGTTCTTC. The chain carries TRBV28 and TRBJ2-1; 7 bases agree with TRBD2. With 8 bases clipped from V and 4 bases from J, the junction kept 5 bases outside the gene matches. The CDR3 is 13 amino acids. Germline V gene sequence: CDR1 MDHEN, CDR2 SYDVKM.

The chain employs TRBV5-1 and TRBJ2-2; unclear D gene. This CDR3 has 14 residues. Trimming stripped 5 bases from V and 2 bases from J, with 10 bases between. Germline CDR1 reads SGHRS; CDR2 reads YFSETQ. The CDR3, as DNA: TGCGCCAGCAGTCTATATACTAACACCGGGGAGCTGTTTTTT. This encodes CASSLYTNTGELFF. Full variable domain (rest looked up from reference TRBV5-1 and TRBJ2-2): KAGVTQTPRYLIKTRGQQVTLSCSPISGHRSVSWYQQTPGQGLQFLFEYFSETQRNKGNFPGRFSGRQFSNSRSEMNVSTLELGDSALYLCASSLYTNTGELFFGEGSRLTVL.

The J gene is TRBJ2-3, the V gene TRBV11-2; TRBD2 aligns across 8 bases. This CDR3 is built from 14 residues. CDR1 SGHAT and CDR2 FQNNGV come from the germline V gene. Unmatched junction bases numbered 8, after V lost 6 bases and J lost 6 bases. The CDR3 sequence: CASSRGGSVDTQYF. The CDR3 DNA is TGTGCCAGCAGTCGCGGGGGGTCAGTCGATACGCAGTATTTT. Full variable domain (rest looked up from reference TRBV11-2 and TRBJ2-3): EAGVAQSPRYKIIEKRQSVAFWCNPISGHATLYWYQQILGQGPKLLIQFQNNGVVDDSQLPKDRFSAERLKGVDSTLKIQPAKLEDSAVYLCASSRGGSVDTQYFGPGTRLTVL.